The sequence of this T cell receptor (beta chain) was determined in a study of vaccination effects on CD4 cells after COVID-19. Looking at the study overall: Two-dose vaccination with either BNT162b2 or mRNA-1273 was given to the participants.

Before any sequencing was done, the ViraFEST assay used viral peptide pools to expand antigen-specific CD4+ T cells. Cells that had been cultured for roughly eleven days were the source of isolated CD4+ T cells. Vaccine recipients had no previous SARS-CoV-2 infection; their nucleocapsid antibodies were negative. For each well, some 2 million PBMC were cultured with 9 to 10 IU/ml IL-2 and roughly 9.2 ug/ml peptides. Each culture had half its medium swapped for IL-2 medium on days 3 and 7. Profiling relied on immunoSEQ multiplex PCR, and the TCRdb table lists in-frame clones only, not all of them. The sample yields 41,000 or so clones, 77% seen once. Of note for this clone: Its specificity is unknown.

The sequence came from a human donor who received a COVID-19 vaccine. Here the sequenced sample was CD4+ T cells from PBMCs cultured with HCoV-NL63 spike peptides, taken before COVID-19 vaccination.

This chain's CDR3 is CASSLAGTGGGGAFF. The CDR3 DNA reads TGTGCCAGCAGCTTAGCCGGGACAGGGGGCGGAGGGGCTTTCTTT. This chain connects TRBV7-8 to TRBJ1-1; TRBD1 agrees at 12 bases. Trimming at V came to 0 bases and at J to 11 bases, leaving 7 bases not matched to a gene. The germline CDR1 and CDR2 sequences are SGHVS and FQNEAQ. This CDR3 contains 15 residues.